This TCR beta chain was observed in a study of blood T cells in healthy people across ages. Study-wide context: Template switching caught about one barcoded beta molecule for each two T cells.

Every sample yielded at least 6.5 million isolated PBMCs. J gave up 6 bases and V 5 bases, and 9 bases lay outside the gene matches. The CDR3 is 15 residues long. Germline V gene lookup returns CDR1 KGHSH and CDR2 LQKENI. This clonotype showed up just a few times. The target antigen is unknown. Together with a sample-barcoded 5' primer, a J-beta primer mix was included in a second PCR lasting roughly 6 to 12 cycles. Each CDR3 protein gets one entry after TCRdb re-called the 5' RACE reads with MiXCR. The sample yields approximately 1.5 million distinct CDR3 sequences, 40% to 45% seen once. General observations from the study: The unsorted PBMCs prevented any conclusive comparison of naive versus antigen-experienced cells.

Input material: blood. The receptor was derived from a woman under 30 in good health. The rearrangement joins TRBV18 to TRBJ1-5; the match to TRBD1 covers 8 bases. CDR3 nucleotide sequence: TGTGCCAGCTCATCGGACAGGGCCGGAGTTCAGCCCCAGCATTTT. Its translation: CASSSDRAGVQPQHF.